Described below is a single T cell receptor (beta chain) sequence and its context. This clonotype appeared many times. The target of this receptor is not known. No qualities accompany the bases; no much larger clone lies one base away. The CDR3 goes from the cysteine to the phenylalanine over 15 residues. CDR3 DNA only is kept here, 45 bases in frame from base 1. As encoded in the germline V gene, CDR1 is SGHRS while CDR2 is YFSETQ. V is cut back by 4 bases and J by 2 bases, with 8 bases in the junction unmatched. This sample was taken from a study of response to subunit inactivated influenza vaccine (dated 2018 in TCRdb). Regarding the research as a whole: Deep quantitative T cell receptor repertoire profiling was used in the study to track responses to a trivalent subunit inactivated influenza vaccine. General study outcomes and caveats: The authors suggested that each seasonal influenza vaccination may recruit only a limited number of new T cells.

Library method: RT-PCR. Sequencing was carried out with an Illumina HiSeq 2500. TCRdb ran its own pipeline on the public reads, namely fastp trimming at Q25 and MiXCR clone calling, and kept in-frame beta chains. Entries are consolidated by CDR3 protein sequence, retaining the most common genes and DNA. For this sample the table gives hundreds of thousands of distinct CDR3 sequences, of which roughly 13% were detected only once. The ten largest clones capture around 7% of the sample. This sample comprised PBMCs from blood, obtained 14 to 15 days before vaccination. The receptor was isolated from a middle-aged man who received an inactivated influenza vaccine. Donor details come from another sample of the same person, matched by shared clones. The chain links TRBV5-1 with TRBJ1-2; 7 bases in the junction line up with TRBD1. The DNA is as follows: TGCGCCAGCAGCAGTGTGGAGGGGGCGAACTATGGCTACACCTTC. It translates as CASSSVEGANYGYTF.